These T cell receptor beta chains were read from a single sample in a study of blood T cell repertoires in COVID-19. Method: immunoSEQ multiplex PCR; TCRdb's copy keeps in-frame clones and lacks some. The top ten clones hold 6.5% to 8.5% of a sample with 150,000 to 200,000 clones, roughly nine tenths of them seen once. The sequenced sample consisted of peripheral blood. The source of these receptors is a man aged 40-49 years with acute or convalescent COVID-19. Both conserved end residues are part of each CDR3. The order of the fields is J gene, clone size, V gene, CDR3 protein. Not every row has a clone size; where given, it reads once, few, many or a size class.

>TRBJ1-4|.|TRBV5-1
CASKREARSTNEKLFF
>TRBJ2-7|.|TRBV3-1/TRBV3-2
CASSQNYNSYEQYF
>TRBJ1-2|.|TRBV12-3/TRBV12-4
CASSFYNYGYTF
>TRBJ1-4|.|TRBV13
CASSSQGAGKLFF
>TRBJ2-3|.|TRBV19
CASSTIHNSGGSTDTQYF
>TRBJ2-5|.|TRBV18
CASSLGYQETQYF
>TRBJ1-2|.|TRBV5-1
CASSQNPTGGAVHGYTF
>TRBJ2-3|few|TRBV9
CASSVMSGGRTDTQYF
>TRBJ1-5|.|TRBV5-6
CASSSYNRGPQPQHF
>TRBJ1-3|.|TRBV5-6
CASRGTGGNTIYF
>TRBJ1-2|.|TRBV7-2
CASSLGEDRGMWGYTF
>TRBJ1-1|.|TRBV7-3
CASSFDRDTEAFF
>TRBJ2-3|.|TRBV12-3/TRBV12-4
CASSLSGDTQYF
>TRBJ2-3|.|TRBV10-3
CAISVVAGGRTDTQYF
>TRBJ1-3|.|TRBV5-1
CASSLVWTANGNTIYF
>TRBJ2-7|.|TRBV11-2
CASSLGHVYEQYF
>TRBJ2-3|once|TRBV11-3
CASSYDRDTDTQYF
>TRBJ2-7|.|TRBV5-1
CASSLTVGRDEQYF
>TRBJ2-2|.|TRBV6-5
CASSYRVAGTGELFF
>TRBJ2-7|.|TRBV9
CASSSTGDSYEQYF
>TRBJ2-3|few|TRBV19
CASSIGGVSTDTQYF
>TRBJ1-2|.|TRBV7-9
CASSLLTGYSDGYTF
>TRBJ2-5|.|TRBV29-1
CSVDTSGGAQETQYF
>TRBJ1-2|.|TRBV20-1
CSASAQGGYGYTF
>TRBJ1-2|.|TRBV7-2
CASSPDRDDGYTF
>TRBJ2-7|once|TRBV27
CASSLHRGSEQYF
>TRBJ2-4|.|TRBV5-1
CASKVGTSENIQYF
>TRBJ1-2|.|TRBV7-2
CASSLVRVNYGYTF